The clone carrying this TCR beta chain turned up a few times. Antigen unknown. V was cut by 0 bases and J by 3 bases, with 17 bases left in between. CDR3 length equals 16 residues. The germline gives CDR1 DFQATT, CDR2 SNEGSKA (reference sequence). Time point denoted: persistent/refractory GD, antithyroid drugs over 5 years with positive TRAb. Construction of the TCR library relied on RNA isolated from PBMCs. Guidelines of the American Thyroid Association were used to diagnose Graves' disease. Staff drew around 10 milliliters of peripheral blood into EDTA tubes. TCR beta libraries were built with iRepertoire HTBI primers and Arm-PCR of CDR3 regions. In TCRdb, the multiplex PCR reads were re-called with MiXCR into one record per CDR3 protein. The sample lists 300,000 to 500,000 distinct CDR3 sequences; less than 25% were seen once. This record comes from a study of regulatory T cells in long-lasting Graves disease.

Regarding the study as a whole: Persistent disease preferred TRBV28, TRBJ1-2 and TRBJ2-5. With 2,500 to 3,000 shared public clonotypes, persistent patients exceeded new patients, who shared about 1,000.

This sequence was found in a female donor with Graves disease. The source was peripheral blood mononuclear cells (PBMCs), collected when the disease was refractory, from a patient treated with antithyroid drugs. This chain links TRBV20-1 with TRBJ1-2; D not resolved. The CDR3 reads CSARDPGPNNHYGYTF. The CDR3 DNA follows: TGCAGTGCTAGAGATCCTGGACCCAATAACCACTATGGCTACACCTTC.